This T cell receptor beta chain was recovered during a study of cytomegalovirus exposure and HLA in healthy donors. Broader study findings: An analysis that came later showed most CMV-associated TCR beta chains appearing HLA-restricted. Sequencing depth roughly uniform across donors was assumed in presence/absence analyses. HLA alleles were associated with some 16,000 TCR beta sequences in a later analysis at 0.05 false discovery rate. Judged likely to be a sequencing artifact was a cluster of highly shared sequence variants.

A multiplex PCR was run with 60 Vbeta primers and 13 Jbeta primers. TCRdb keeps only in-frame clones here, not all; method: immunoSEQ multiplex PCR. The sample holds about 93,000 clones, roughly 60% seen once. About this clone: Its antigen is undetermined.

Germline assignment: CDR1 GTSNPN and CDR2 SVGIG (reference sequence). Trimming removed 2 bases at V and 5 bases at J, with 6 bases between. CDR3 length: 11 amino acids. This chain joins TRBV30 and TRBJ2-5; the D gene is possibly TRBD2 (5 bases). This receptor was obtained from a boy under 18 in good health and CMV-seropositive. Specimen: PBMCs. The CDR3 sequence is CAWSRGETQYF. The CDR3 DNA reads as TGTGCCTGGAGTCGCGGGGAGACCCAGTACTTC.